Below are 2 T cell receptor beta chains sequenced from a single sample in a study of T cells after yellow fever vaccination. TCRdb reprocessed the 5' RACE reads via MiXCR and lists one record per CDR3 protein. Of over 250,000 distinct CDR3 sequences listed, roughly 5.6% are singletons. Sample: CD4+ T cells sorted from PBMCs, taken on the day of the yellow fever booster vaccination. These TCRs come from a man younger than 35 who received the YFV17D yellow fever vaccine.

The CDR3 loop reads CASSPGTGEGGYTF. Written as DNA, the CDR3 is TGTGCCAGCAGCCCCGGGACAGGGGAAGGTGGCTACACCTTC. The rearrangement uses TRBV7-3 and TRBJ1-2, with 10 bases identical to TRBD1. In germline, CDR1 is SGHTA, CDR2 FQGTGA. The J segment lost 7 bases and the V segment lost 5 bases, leaving 7 bases of the junction unmatched. This CDR3 has 14 residues.

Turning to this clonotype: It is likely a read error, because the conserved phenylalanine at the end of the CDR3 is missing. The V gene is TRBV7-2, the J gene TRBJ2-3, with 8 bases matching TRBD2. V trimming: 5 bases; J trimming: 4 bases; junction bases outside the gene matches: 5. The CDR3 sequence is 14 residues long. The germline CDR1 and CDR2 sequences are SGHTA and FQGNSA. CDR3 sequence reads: CASSRSGVADTQYL. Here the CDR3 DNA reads TGTGCCAGCAGCCGTAGCGGGGTAGCAGATACGCAGTATCTT.